This TCR beta chain was sequenced for a study of blood T cell repertoires in COVID-19. About the study: In each case, the material was cDNA or gDNA derived from T cells, B-cell-depleted T cells, or PBMCs.

All enrollees were roughly 18 to 95 years old and from 20 to 30 US areas. Clones were read by immunoSEQ multiplex PCR, and TCRdb kept only the in-frame ones, dropping some. The sample holds roughly 230,000 clones; roughly 89% are singletons and the top ten take around 3.7%. This CDR3 is built from 15 residues. Trimming took 4 bases from V and 1 from J, leaving 14 bases between them. Germline CDR1 and CDR2: SGHKS and YYEKEE (reference sequence). The chain is built from TRBV5-5 and TRBJ1-1; the D gene is possibly TRBD1 (5 bases). The sample comprised PBMCs or T cells enriched from blood (not recorded which). The receptor was isolated from a woman aged 25 to 39 with acute COVID-19. CDR3 in amino acids: CASSPGPGGNTEAFF. DNA of the CDR3: TGTGCCAGCAGCCCCGGGCCGGGGGGGAACACTGAAGCTTTCTTT.